This T cell receptor beta chain comes out of a study of T cells in Graves' hyperthyroidism and ophthalmopathy. Study observations and caveats: In validation, the model predicted ophthalmopathy. These predictions came a median about 6.8 months before onset. Ophthalmopathy was separated from stable hyperthyroidism by a 13 V-J model.

The sample holds a few counts of this clonotype. What it binds is unknown. V lost 0 bases to trimming and J lost 2 bases, with 14 bases between them. Germline V gives CDR1 DFQATT, CDR2 SNEGSKA (reference sequence). The CDR3 covers 16 residues. Authors of the study amplified TCR beta CDR3 regions from RNA transcripts. HTBI primers were the set used in a first-round RT-PCR of the TCR CDR3. TCRdb re-analysed the multiplex PCR reads in MiXCR, keeping a single row per CDR3 protein. The data contain approximately 400,000 distinct CDR3 sequences, 15% to 18% of them singletons. Uncontrolled infection, other autoimmune disease, pregnancy or lactation led to exclusion.

The source material was blood. This clonotype was obtained from a woman aged 18-29 years with Graves' hyperthyroidism that later progressed to Graves' ophthalmopathy. The V gene is TRBV20-1, the J gene TRBJ2-1; the D gene is possibly TRBD2 (6 bases). The CDR3 DNA reads TGCAGTGCTAGAGATTTCGCCGAGCGGGCCTACAATGAGCAGTTCTTC. Residues: CSARDFAERAYNEQFF.